These 5 T cell receptor beta chains came from one sample sequenced in a study of cytomegalovirus exposure and HLA in healthy donors. Repertoires were generated with immunoSEQ multiplex PCR, while TCRdb's copy carries only in-frame clones and drops some. Of roughly 86,000 clones in the sample, 95% to 97% were seen once. The sequenced sample was PBMCs. These receptors were taken from a man younger than 30 in good health and CMV-seropositive.

J is TRBJ2-7 and V is TRBV5-1, with 7 positions matching TRBD1. Unmatched junction bases numbered 16, after V lost 5 bases and J lost 5 bases. Germline assignment: CDR1 SGHRS and CDR2 YFSETQ. The CDR3 is made up of 16 amino acids. The CDR3 DNA sequence: TGCGCCAGCAGTCGGAGCCCTCAGACAGGGTCCAACGAGCAGTACTTC. Its translation is CASSRSPQTGSNEQYF.

The V and J genes are TRBV14 and TRBJ2-1; a possible D gene is TRBD2 (7 bases). There are 18 residues in the CDR3. Germline V gene data show CDR1 as SGHDN and CDR2 as FVKESK. V lost 2 bases to trimming and J lost 4 bases, with 21 bases between them. The CDR3: CASSQRGGAGRIYNEQFF. The CDR3, as DNA: TGTGCCAGCAGCCAAAGAGGGGGAGCGGGACGCATATACAATGAGCAGTTCTTC.

The chain is built from TRBV25-1 and TRBJ1-2; D call uncertain. This CDR3 contains 12 residues. Germline-derived CDR1 and CDR2 are MGHDK and SYGVNS. Trimming stripped 2 bases from V and 6 bases from J, with 7 bases between. Here the CDR3 reads CASSEVSDGYTF. DNA of the CDR3: TGTGCCAGCAGTGAAGTATCGGATGGCTACACCTTC.

The chain uses TRBV19 and TRBJ2-1; 9 bases align to TRBD1. Germline assignment: CDR1 LNHDA and CDR2 SQIVND (reference sequence). The CDR3 contains 17 residues. The J segment lost 6 bases and the V segment lost 1 base, leaving 10 bases of the junction unmatched. The CDR3, as DNA: TGTGCCAGTAGTATAGCGGTGTGGGACAGGGTCCGCAATGAGCAGTTCTTC. Translation: CASSIAVWDRVRNEQFF.

This clone was detected once. The chain employs TRBV2 and TRBJ1-2; D is unclear. Germline values: CDR1 SNHLY, CDR2 FYNNEI. The CDR3 is made up of 12 amino acids. Trimming pared 6 bases from V and 9 bases from J, leaving 14 bases between. The DNA for the CDR3 is TGTGCCAGCAGAAGCCCCTTTCGCAGCTACACCTTC. Encoded protein: CASRSPFRSYTF.